The present entry profiles one T cell receptor (beta chain) with its context. Its antigen remains unidentified. V shed 3 bases and J 2 bases; nucleotides not matched to a gene: 7. This CDR3 is 16 amino acids long. CDR1 and CDR2 (germline): MGHRA, YSYEKL. This sample is drawn from a study of T-cell reconstitution after alpha-beta-depleted transplantation in children. Study-wide results and limits: Several patients had high TCRbeta diversity at day 60; it came from surviving recipient T cells and thymic progenitors. Newly produced T cells mostly accounted for T-cell counts and diversity one year post-transplant. Several hundred rapidly expanded clones from non-depleted graft cells reportedly supplied alpha-beta T cells about two months post-transplant.

Unique molecular identifiers were incorporated during preparation of the TCRbeta library. From the PCR reads, TCRdb called clonotypes with MiXCR, one entry per CDR3 protein. The sample lists about 350,000 distinct CDR3 sequences; under 20% were seen once. The starting material was PBMCs, mostly from graft donor cells, obtained 360 days after TCRalphabeta/CD19-depleted stem cell transplant. This chain links TRBV4-1 with TRBJ1-3; 7 bases match TRBD1. The clonotype comes from a male patient aged 2 to 9 who had a stem cell transplant for acute lymphoblastic leukemia, so the T cells may come from the graft donor. The CDR3 here is CASSQPTGKAGNTIYF. The CDR3 DNA reads as TGCGCCAGCAGCCAGCCGACAGGGAAAGCTGGAAACACCATATATTTT.